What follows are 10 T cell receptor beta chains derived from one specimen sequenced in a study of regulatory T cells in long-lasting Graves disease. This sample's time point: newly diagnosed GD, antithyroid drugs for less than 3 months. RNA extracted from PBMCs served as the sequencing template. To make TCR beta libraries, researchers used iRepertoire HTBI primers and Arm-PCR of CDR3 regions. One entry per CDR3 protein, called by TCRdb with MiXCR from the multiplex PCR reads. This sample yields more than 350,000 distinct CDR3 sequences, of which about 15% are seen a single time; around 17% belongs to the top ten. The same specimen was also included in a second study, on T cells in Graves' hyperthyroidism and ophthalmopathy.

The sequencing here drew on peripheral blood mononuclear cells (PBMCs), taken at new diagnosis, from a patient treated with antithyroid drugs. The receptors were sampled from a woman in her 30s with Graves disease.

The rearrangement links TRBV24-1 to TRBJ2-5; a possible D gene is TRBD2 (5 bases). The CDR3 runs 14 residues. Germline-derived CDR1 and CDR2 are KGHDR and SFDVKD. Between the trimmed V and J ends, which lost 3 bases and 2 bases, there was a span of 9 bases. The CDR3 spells CATSDAGLQETQYF. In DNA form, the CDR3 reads TGTGCCACCAGTGATGCGGGCCTTCAAGAGACCCAGTACTTC.

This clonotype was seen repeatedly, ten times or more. The CDR3 DNA follows: TGTGCCTGGGGGAACGGGGACTCCACCTACAATGAGCAGTTCTTC. This gives the protein CAWGNGDSTYNEQFF. The chain links TRBV30 to TRBJ2-1; TRBD2 might be the D (6 bases). Per the germline V gene, CDR1 is GTSNPN and CDR2 is SVGIG (reference sequence). There are 15 residues in the CDR3. V lost 5 bases to trimming and J lost 2 bases, with 16 bases between them.

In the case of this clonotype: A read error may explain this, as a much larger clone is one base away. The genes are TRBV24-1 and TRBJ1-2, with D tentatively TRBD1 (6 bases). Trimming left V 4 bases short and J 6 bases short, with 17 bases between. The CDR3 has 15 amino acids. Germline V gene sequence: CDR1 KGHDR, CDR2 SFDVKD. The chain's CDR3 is CATSESGQWAHGYTF. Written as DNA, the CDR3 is TGTGCCACCAGTGAATCCGGACAGTGGGCCCATGGCTACACCTTC.

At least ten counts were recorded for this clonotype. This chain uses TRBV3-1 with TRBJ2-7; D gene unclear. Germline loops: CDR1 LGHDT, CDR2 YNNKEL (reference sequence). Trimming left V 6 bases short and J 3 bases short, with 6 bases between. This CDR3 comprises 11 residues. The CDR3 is CASRAGYEQYF. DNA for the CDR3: TGTGCCAGCAGGGCAGGCTACGAGCAGTACTTC.

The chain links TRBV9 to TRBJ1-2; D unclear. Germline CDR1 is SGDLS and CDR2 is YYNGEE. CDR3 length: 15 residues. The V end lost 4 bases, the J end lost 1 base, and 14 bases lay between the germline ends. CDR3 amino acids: CASSPTSGVNYGYTF. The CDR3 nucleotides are TGTGCCAGCAGCCCCACGAGCGGGGTTAACTATGGCTACACCTTC.

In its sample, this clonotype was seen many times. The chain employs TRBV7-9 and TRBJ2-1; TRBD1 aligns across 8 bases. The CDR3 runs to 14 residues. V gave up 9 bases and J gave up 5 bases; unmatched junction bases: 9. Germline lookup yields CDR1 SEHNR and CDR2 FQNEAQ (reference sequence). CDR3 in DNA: TGTGCCAGTACAGGCAGGGGGCTTGACAATGAGCAGTTCTTC. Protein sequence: CASTGRGLDNEQFF.

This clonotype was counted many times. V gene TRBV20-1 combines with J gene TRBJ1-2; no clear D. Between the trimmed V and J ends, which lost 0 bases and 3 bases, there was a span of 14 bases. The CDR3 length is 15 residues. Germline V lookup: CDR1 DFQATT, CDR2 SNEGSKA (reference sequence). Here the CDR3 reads CSARDGVRVYYGYTF. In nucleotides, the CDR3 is TGCAGTGCTAGAGATGGCGTGAGGGTGTACTATGGCTACACCTTC.

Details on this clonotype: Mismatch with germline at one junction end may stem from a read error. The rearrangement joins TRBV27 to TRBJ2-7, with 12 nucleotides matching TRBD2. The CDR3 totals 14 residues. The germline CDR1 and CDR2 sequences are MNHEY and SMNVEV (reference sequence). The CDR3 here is CDSSLGTSGYEQYF. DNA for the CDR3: TGTGACAGCAGTTTAGGGACTAGCGGGTACGAGCAGTACTTC.

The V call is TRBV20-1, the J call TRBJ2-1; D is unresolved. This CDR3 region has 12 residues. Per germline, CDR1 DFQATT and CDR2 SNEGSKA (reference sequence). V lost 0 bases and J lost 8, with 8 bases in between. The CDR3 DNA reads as TGCAGTGCTAGAGAAACCGGAGATGAGCAGTTCTTC. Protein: CSARETGDEQFF.

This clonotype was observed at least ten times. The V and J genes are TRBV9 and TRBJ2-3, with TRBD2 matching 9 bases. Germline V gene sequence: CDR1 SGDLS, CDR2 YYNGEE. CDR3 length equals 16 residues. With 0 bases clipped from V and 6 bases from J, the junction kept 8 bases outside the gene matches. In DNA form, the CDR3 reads TGTGCCAGCAGCGTAGAAGGCGGGAGGGCCAGGGATACGCAGTATTTT. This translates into CASSVEGGRARDTQYF.